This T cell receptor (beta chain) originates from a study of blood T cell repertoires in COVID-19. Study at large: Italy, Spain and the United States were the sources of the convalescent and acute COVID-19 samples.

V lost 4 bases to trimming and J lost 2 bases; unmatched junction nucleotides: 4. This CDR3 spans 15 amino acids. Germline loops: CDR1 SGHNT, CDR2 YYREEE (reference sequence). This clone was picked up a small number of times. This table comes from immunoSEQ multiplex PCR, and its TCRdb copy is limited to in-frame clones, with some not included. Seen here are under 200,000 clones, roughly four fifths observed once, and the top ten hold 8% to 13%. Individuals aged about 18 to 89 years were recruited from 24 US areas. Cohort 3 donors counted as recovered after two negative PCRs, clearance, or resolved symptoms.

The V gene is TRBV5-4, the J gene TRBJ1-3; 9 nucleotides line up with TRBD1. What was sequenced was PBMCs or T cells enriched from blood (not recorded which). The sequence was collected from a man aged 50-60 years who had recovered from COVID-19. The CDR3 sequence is CASSADRGTGNTIYF. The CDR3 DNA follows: TGTGCCAGCAGCGCGGACAGGGGAACTGGAAACACCATATATTTT.